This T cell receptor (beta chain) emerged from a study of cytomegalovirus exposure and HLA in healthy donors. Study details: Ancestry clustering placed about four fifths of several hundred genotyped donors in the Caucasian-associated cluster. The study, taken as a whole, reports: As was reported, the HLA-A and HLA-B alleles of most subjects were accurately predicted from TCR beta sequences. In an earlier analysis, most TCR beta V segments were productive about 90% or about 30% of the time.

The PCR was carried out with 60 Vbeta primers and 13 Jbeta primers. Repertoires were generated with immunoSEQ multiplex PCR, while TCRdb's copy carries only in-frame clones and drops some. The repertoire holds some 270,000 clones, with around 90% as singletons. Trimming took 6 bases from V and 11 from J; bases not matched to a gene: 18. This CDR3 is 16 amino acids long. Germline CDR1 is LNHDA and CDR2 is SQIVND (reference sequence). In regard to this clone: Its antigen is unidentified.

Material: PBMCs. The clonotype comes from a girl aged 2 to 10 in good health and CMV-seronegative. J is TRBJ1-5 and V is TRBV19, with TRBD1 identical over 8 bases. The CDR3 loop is CASRTLRDRSVGSQHF. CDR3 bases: TGTGCCAGTAGAACCCTCCGGGACAGGAGCGTTGGGTCCCAGCATTTT.